One and the same sample provided the 20 T cell receptor beta chains below, sequenced in a study of OX40 agonist ivuxolimab in advanced cancers. The receptor library was made with the immunoSEQ multiplex PCR assay. TCRdb retrieved this table from immuneACCESS and kept in-frame rearrangements only. Not all clones are present; in checked studies, unresolved V genes account for under half, and no reason is known for the remainder. This sample has 130,000 or so clones in its table, and about 94% of those were observed once. The ten largest clones represent 0.15% to 0.16% of the sample. Here the sequenced sample was CD4+ or CD8+ T cells sorted from blood, taken in a trial of the OX40 agonist ivuxolimab. These receptors were obtained from an adult with an advanced solid tumor such as melanoma, head and neck, liver or kidney cancer.

This chain joins TRBV9 and TRBJ2-5, with 7 bases aligning to TRBD2. With V trimmed by 3 bases and J by 4 bases, 12 bases remained unmatched. The length of the CDR3 is 16 residues. The germline V gene has CDR1 SGDLS and CDR2 YYNGEE. The CDR3 here is CASSAAGTPGGETQYF. The CDR3 DNA follows: TGTGCCAGCAGCGCCGCCGGGACCCCGGGGGGAGAGACCCAGTACTTC.

The gene calls are TRBV5-4 and TRBJ2-5, with 7 bases matching TRBD1. The CDR3 is 15 residues long. Germline V gives CDR1 SGHNT, CDR2 YYREEE (reference sequence). V lost 7 bases and J lost 2; bases outside the gene matches: 11. The CDR3: CASHPQGPLQETQYF. In DNA, the CDR3 is TGTGCCAGCCACCCACAGGGGCCGTTACAAGAGACCCAGTACTTC.

CDR3 sequence: CASSYSTGARGELFF. Here the CDR3 DNA reads TGTGCCAGCAGTTACTCGACGGGGGCGCGGGGGGAGCTGTTTTTT. The chain combines TRBV6-5 with TRBJ2-2; D assignment may be TRBD1 or TRBD2 (6 bases each). CDR1 and CDR2 from the germline V gene are MNHEY and SVGAGI. The germline V and J ends were trimmed by 0 bases and 8 bases, with 13 bases remaining between them. This CDR3 has 15 residues.

The chain is built from TRBV7-3 and TRBJ2-3, with 11 bases matching TRBD1. Germline CDR1 SGHTA, CDR2 FQGTGA. CDR3 length: 16 residues. J gave up 3 bases and V 2 bases, and 4 bases lay outside the gene matches. The CDR3 protein is CASSLLGQGATDTQYF. The CDR3 DNA reads TGTGCCAGCAGCTTACTTGGACAGGGGGCTACAGATACGCAGTATTTT.

The rearrangement uses TRBV7-2 and TRBJ2-3, with a possible D match to TRBD2 (5 bases). This CDR3 has 14 amino acids. Germline CDR1 SGHTA, CDR2 FQGNSA. Trimming stripped 5 bases from V and 1 base from J, with 10 bases between. For the CDR3, the DNA is TGTGCCAGCAGCAACCGAGCGGGCACAGATACGCAGTATTTT. Translating it yields CASSNRAGTDTQYF.

The chain joins TRBV5-1 to TRBJ1-6; no reliable D call. With 0 bases removed from V and 10 bases from J, the gap between germline ends came to 8 bases. This CDR3 comprises 13 residues. The germline CDR1 and CDR2 sequences are SGHRS and YFSETQ. The CDR3 is CASSLAGRSPLHF. CDR3 nucleotides: TGCGCCAGCAGCTTGGCCGGGCGCTCACCCCTCCACTTT.

On this clone itself: The identical CDR3 is also encoded by other nucleotide sequences in the sample. The V and J genes are TRBV29-1 and TRBJ2-5; perhaps TRBD2 as D (5 bases). V gave up 4 bases and J gave up 4 bases, with 7 bases separating them. This CDR3 spans 11 amino acids. From germline, CDR1 is SQVTM and CDR2 ANQGSEA. This CDR3 reads CSVGGPETQYF. The CDR3 DNA reads TGCAGCGTTGGCGGGCCAGAGACCCAGTACTTC.

The chain uses TRBV2 and TRBJ2-1, with 9 bases aligning to TRBD1. This CDR3 has 16 amino acids. CDR1 SNHLY and CDR2 FYNNEI come from the germline V gene. V trimming: 2 bases; J trimming: 3 bases; junction bases outside the gene matches: 5. This CDR3 reads CASSERAGQGYNEQFF. CDR3 DNA sequence: TGTGCCAGCAGTGAACGAGCGGGACAGGGCTACAATGAGCAGTTCTTC.

The rearrangement links TRBV9 to TRBJ1-1; unclear D gene. Germline V gene data show CDR1 as SGDLS and CDR2 as YYNGEE. The CDR3 sequence is 13 residues long. The ends were cut back, 0 bases at V and 0 bases at J, with 3 bases in the middle. CDR3 sequence: CASSVEMNTEAFF. CDR3 sequence (DNA): TGTGCCAGCAGCGTAGAAATGAACACTGAAGCTTTCTTT. Complete variable domain (other parts from reference TRBV9 and TRBJ1-1): DSGVTQTPKHLITATGQRVTLRCSPRSGDLSVYWYQQSLDQGLQFLIQYYNGEERAKGNILERFSAQQFPDLHSELNLSSLELGDSALYFCASSVEMNTEAFFGQGTRLTVV.

V usage is TRBV28 and J usage is TRBJ2-7; a weak D match, TRBD2 (5 bases). The CDR3 length is 13 residues. V lost 7 bases to trimming and J lost 7 bases, with 17 bases between them. CDR1 and CDR2 (germline): MDHEN, SYDVKM. DNA of the CDR3: TGTGCCAGCAAGGACCATGCCTCGGGGGAGCAGTACTTC. It codes for CASKDHASGEQYF.

The CDR3 sequence: CASSSNTEAFF. In DNA, the CDR3 is TGTGCCAGCAGTTCGAACACTGAAGCTTTCTTT. The rearrangement joins TRBV6-6 to TRBJ1-1; D remains ambiguous. The CDR3 totals 11 residues. Germline V gene lookup returns CDR1 MNHNY and CDR2 SVGAGI (reference sequence). V shed 4 bases and J shed 1 base, with 1 base lying between them.

This rearrangement joins TRBV28 to TRBJ2-7, with TRBD1 identical over 9 bases. This CDR3 has 14 residues. V shed 3 bases, J shed 0 bases, and the junction held 0 bases outside the gene matches. The germline gives CDR1 MDHEN, CDR2 SYDVKM. The CDR3 bases are TGTGCCAGCAGTTTGGGACAGGGCTCCTACGAGCAGTACTTC. It encodes CASSLGQGSYEQYF.

This clone occurred once. The V gene is TRBV5-1, the J gene TRBJ2-3; possibly TRBD2 for D (6 bases). Trimming left V 5 bases short and J 4 bases short, with 17 bases between. The germline V gene has CDR1 SGHRS and CDR2 YFSETQ. CDR3 length: 15 residues. CDR3: CASSVGTQGADTQYF. CDR3 bases: TGCGCCAGCAGTGTCGGGACTCAGGGCGCAGATACGCAGTATTTT.

CDR3 nucleotide sequence: TGTGCCAGCAGTTTAGGGGGACAGGCCCTAATTAACTATGGCTACACCTTC. Translation: CASSLGGQALINYGYTF. The rearrangement joins TRBV28 to TRBJ1-2, with 8 nucleotides matching TRBD1. V dropped 2 bases and J dropped 1; count of bases not matched to a gene: 9. The CDR3 totals 17 residues. Germline V gives CDR1 MDHEN, CDR2 SYDVKM.

The chain combines TRBV28 with TRBJ2-2; tentative D call: TRBD1 (6 bases). The CDR3 spans 17 residues. V was shortened by 7 bases and J by 2 bases, with 20 bases between the two germline ends. Germline V gives CDR1 MDHEN, CDR2 SYDVKM. The CDR3 spells CASNSQRGGQNTGELFF. The DNA for the CDR3 is TGTGCCAGCAATTCACAGAGAGGGGGACAAAACACCGGGGAGCTGTTTTTT.

This chain uses TRBV2 with TRBJ1-6; D is undetermined. Trimming stripped 5 bases from V and 10 bases from J, with 12 bases between. The length of the CDR3 is 13 residues. Germline-derived CDR1 and CDR2 are SNHLY and FYNNEI. For the CDR3, the DNA is TGTGCCAGCAGTTCTGCCAGGTTATCACCCCTCCACTTT. This gives the protein CASSSARLSPLHF.

The V and J genes are TRBV4-3 and TRBJ2-2; 12 bases match TRBD2. Germline V gene data show CDR1 as LGHNA and CDR2 as YSLEER. The CDR3 runs to 19 residues. Germline trimming cut 5 bases from V and 4 bases from J; bases unmatched to any gene: 14. CDR3 residues: CASSYGLAGRPGSTGELFF. CDR3 sequence (DNA): TGCGCCAGCAGCTACGGACTAGCGGGGAGGCCGGGATCCACCGGGGAGCTGTTTTTT.

This clone was counted only a few times. The chain employs TRBV30 and TRBJ1-1; 7 bases fit TRBD1. The CDR3 consists of 11 residues. Germline CDR1 is GTSNPN and CDR2 is SVGIG (reference sequence). The CDR3 DNA follows: TGTGCGACAGGGTCTGGCACTGAAGCTTTCTTT. The encoded protein is CATGSGTEAFF. The full variable domain, with the rest looked up from reference TRBV30 and TRBJ1-1, is SQTIHQWPATLVQPVGSPLSLECTVEGTSNPNLYWYRQAAGRGLQLLFYSVGIGQISSEVPQNLSASRPQDRQFILSSKKLLLSDSGFYLCATGSGTEAFFGQGTRLTVV.

The chain couples TRBV2 to TRBJ2-5, with 14 bases lining up with TRBD2. V trimming: 10 bases; J trimming: 7 bases; junction bases outside the gene matches: 8. The CDR3 extends over 14 amino acids. Germline lookup yields CDR1 SNHLY and CDR2 FYNNEI. The CDR3 sequence: CATAGLAGAATQYF. CDR3 DNA: TGTGCCACCGCGGGACTAGCGGGAGCGGCGACCCAGTACTTC.

The chain employs TRBV4-1 and TRBJ2-2; D possibly matches TRBD1 or TRBD2 (5 bases each). CDR1 is MGHRA and CDR2 is YSYEKL in the germline V gene. There are 16 residues in the CDR3. The V and J ends lost 1 base and 1 base respectively, with 10 bases between them. CDR3: CASSQVPGRNTGELFF. The CDR3 DNA is TGCGCCAGCAGCCAAGTTCCAGGGAGGAACACCGGGGAGCTGTTTTTT.